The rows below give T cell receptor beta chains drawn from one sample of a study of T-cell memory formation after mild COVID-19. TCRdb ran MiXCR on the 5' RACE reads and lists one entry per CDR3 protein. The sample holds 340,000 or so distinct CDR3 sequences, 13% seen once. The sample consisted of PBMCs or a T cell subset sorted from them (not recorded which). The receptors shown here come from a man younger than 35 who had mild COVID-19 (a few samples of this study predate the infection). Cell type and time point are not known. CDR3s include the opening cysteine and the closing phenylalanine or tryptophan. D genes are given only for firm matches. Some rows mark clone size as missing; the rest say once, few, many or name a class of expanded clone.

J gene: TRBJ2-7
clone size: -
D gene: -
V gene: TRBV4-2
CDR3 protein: CASSQEGGQGYHEQYF
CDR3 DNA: TGTGCCAGCAGCCAAGAAGGAGGGCAGGGGTACCACGAGCAGTACTTC

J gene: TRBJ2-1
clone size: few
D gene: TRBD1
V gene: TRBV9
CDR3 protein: CASSVGGTGPEQFF
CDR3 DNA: TGTGCCAGCAGCGTAGGAGGGACAGGGCCCGAGCAGTTCTTC

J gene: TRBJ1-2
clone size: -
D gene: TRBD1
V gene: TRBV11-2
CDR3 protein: CATSGGTGASYGYTF
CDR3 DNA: TGTGCCACATCGGGGGGGACAGGGGCGAGCTATGGCTACACCTTC

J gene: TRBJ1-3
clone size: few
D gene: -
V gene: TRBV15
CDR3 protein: CATSRDRGPGNTIYF
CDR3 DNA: TGTGCCACCAGCAGAGATCGGGGGCCCGGAAACACCATATATTTT

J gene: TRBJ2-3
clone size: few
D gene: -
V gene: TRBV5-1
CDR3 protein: CASSFRDRTDTQYF
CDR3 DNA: TGCGCCAGCAGCTTCCGCGACAGGACAGATACGCAGTATTTT

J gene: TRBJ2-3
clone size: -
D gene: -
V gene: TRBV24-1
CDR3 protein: CATSAQGDSTDTQYF
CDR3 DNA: TGTGCCACCAGTGCGCAGGGAGATAGCACAGATACGCAGTATTTT

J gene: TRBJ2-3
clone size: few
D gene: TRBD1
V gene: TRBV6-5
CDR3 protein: CASRDDRGTDTQYF
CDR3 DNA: TGTGCCAGCAGGGATGACAGGGGCACAGATACGCAGTATTTT

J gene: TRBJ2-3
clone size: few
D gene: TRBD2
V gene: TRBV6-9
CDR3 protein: CASLTGPSGARGTQYF
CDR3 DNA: TGTGCCAGCCTCACAGGCCCTAGCGGGGCCCGCGGTACGCAGTATTTT

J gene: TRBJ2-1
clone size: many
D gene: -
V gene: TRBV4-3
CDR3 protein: CASSQGGGREQFF
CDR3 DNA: TGCGCCAGCAGCCAAGGGGGGGGCAGGGAGCAGTTCTTC

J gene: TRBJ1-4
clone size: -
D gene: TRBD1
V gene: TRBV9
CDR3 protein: CASSPRFDRAPFEKLFF
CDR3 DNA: TGTGCCAGCAGCCCTCGCTTTGACAGGGCTCCTTTTGAAAAACTGTTTTTT

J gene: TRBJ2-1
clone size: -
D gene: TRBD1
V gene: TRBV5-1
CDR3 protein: CASSLLGTGSYNEQFF
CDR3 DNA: TGCGCCAGCAGCTTGTTGGGGACAGGGAGCTACAATGAGCAGTTCTTC